The clone carrying this T cell receptor beta chain was seen ten or more times. No antigen is known for it. This CDR3 contains 15 residues. Deletions cut 0 bases from V and 9 bases from J, with 15 bases between. Germline V lookup: CDR1 KGHSH, CDR2 LQKENI. Each cDNA molecule carried a unique molecular identifier. Each CDR3 protein gets one entry after TCRdb re-called the 5' RACE reads with MiXCR. The sample contains nearly 30,000 distinct CDR3 sequences, around 6% of which appear only once. This sample was taken from a study of early T cells in non-severe SARS-CoV-2 infection. At the level of the study: Sequenced material consisted of bulk RNA (from unsorted whole blood), and chains were unpaired.

Study outcomes and limitations: The matching step, a VDJdb search, favored anti-spike CD8 responses and missed private and CD4 specificities.

The V and J genes are TRBV18 and TRBJ2-1; D gene uncertain. The sequencing sample was made of whole blood. The TCR sequence derives from an adult who was a healthcare worker with PCR-confirmed SARS-CoV-2 infection or an uninfected control (not recorded which). The CDR3 is CASSPPDLGLGEQFF. The CDR3 bases are TGTGCCAGCTCACCACCCGATCTAGGGCTCGGTGAGCAGTTCTTC.